This T cell receptor (beta chain) was captured in a study of T cell responses to AZD1222 COVID-19 vaccine (dated by TCRdb to 2020 to 2022). For the study in its entirety: TCR sequencing covered over 230 trial participants: 207 given two doses of AZD1222 and approximately 26 given two doses of MenACWY control vaccine. Trial participants were enrolled by age into 18-55, 56-69 and 70-plus year subgroups, with around 140, 26 and 57 TCR-sequenced participants respectively.

Explained via the paper, the time point label denotes: about 28 days (+/-7) after the second vaccine dose. AZD1222 recipients given second doses at about 4 weeks or at about 12 weeks were pooled, since spike-specific TCR depth and breadth were not found to differ between the two schedules. Vaccinee samples came from UK trials COV001 and COV002, including a single-blind randomized controlled phase 2/3 trial of AZD1222 (ChAdOx1 nCoV-19) in healthy adults. For TCRbeta chain sequencing, PBMC samples from trial participants were taken at day 0 and at day 28 after the second dose. CDR1 and CDR2 were assigned from the germline V gene (reference sequence) as LNHNV and YYDKDF. Including the terminal cysteine and phenylalanine, the CDR3 comprises 13 residues. Only CDR3 DNA remains: 39 bases, in frame from the first base. V is shortened by 0 bases, J by 2 bases, and the region joining them spans 5 bases. The CDR3 regions of human TCRbeta chains were analyzed by immunosequencing. The original pipeline was this. TCRs in the repertoires were compared against a reference library of SARS-CoV-2-specific TCRs that had been generated with the MIRA antigen-specificity platform. Breadth was defined as the fraction of unique TCRs that were SARS-CoV-2-associated, and depth was defined as the fraction of total T cells that were SARS-CoV-2-associated. Using the MIRA data, each spike-specific TCR was assigned both to the spike region to which the TCR was reactive and to a CD4 or CD8 class. Log10-transformed breadth and depth values were compared by one-way ANOVA with Sidak's multiple comparisons tests. TCRdb provides this immuneACCESS table in a form limited to in-frame rearrangements. Some clones are lacking; in checked studies, under half of them reflect an unresolved V gene, and why the rest are absent is not known. V and J calls and clone size follow that table, whereas D and trimming were derived from the DNA. This sample has approximately 110,000 clones in its table, and approximately 85% of those were observed once. Of the sample, 4.4% falls within the top ten clones.

Study-wide conclusions, independent of this receptor: Epitopes outside the regions mutated in the B.1.351 and B.1.1.7 variants were reportedly recognized by nearly half of the unique spike-specific TCRs. Spike-specific TCR breadth and depth rose significantly after two AZD1222 doses compared with day 0 and with MenACWY recipients. The 56-69-year group was small, and its depth increase did not reach significance, likely because of low power. Because no day 14 peak-response samples were available, the repertoires could be characterized only after the peak T cell response. Conclusions about previously exposed vaccinees were limited because only a handful of AZD1222 recipients were SARS-CoV-2 seropositive at baseline. Most participants were white British and females outnumbered males, and the authors suggested that clonal diversity may have been underestimated. Vaccine-associated CD4 TCRs spanned the whole spike protein, with dominant responses in regions 160-218 and 743-854.

This clone was observed once. The specificity of this receptor is unknown. Base qualities were left out, and no much larger clone turns up one base away. The rearranged segments are TRBV15 and TRBJ2-7; the D gene identity is not certain. The clonotype originates from an adult who received the AZD1222 COVID-19 vaccine. Here the sequenced sample was peripheral blood, taken 28 days after the second AZD1222 dose. CDR3 protein: CATSRDQTYEQYF. The DNA sequence is as follows: TGTGCCACCAGCAGAGACCAAACCTACGAGCAGTACTTC.